This T cell receptor beta chain was sequenced during a study of cytomegalovirus exposure and HLA in healthy donors. Study conclusions and caveats: By a later analysis, the bulk of CMV-associated TCR beta chains appeared HLA-restricted. Later analysis found that TCR beta chains associated with HLA were more clonally expanded than other, equally common chains. The investigators catalogued some 150 TCR beta chains as cytomegalovirus-associated.

For this clone: The antigen remains unidentified.

Germline CDR1 is GTSNPN and CDR2 is SVGIG (reference sequence). The trim removed 5 bases at V and 4 bases at J, leaving 7 bases unmatched. The CDR3 loop spans 14 amino acids. Use of 60 Vbeta and 13 Jbeta primers characterized the PCR. TCRdb's copy holds only in-frame clones and misses some; the assay was immunoSEQ multiplex PCR. The repertoire has about 160,000 clones, around 81% of them found once; the top ten carry 1.5% to 1.7%. The rearrangement uses TRBV30 and TRBJ2-2; 7 bases map to TRBD1. This clonotype was obtained from a middle-aged man in good health and CMV-seronegative. The sample consisted of PBMCs. In DNA form, the CDR3 reads TGTGCCTGGGTGACAGGGTCGGGCACCGGGGAGCTGTTTTTT. Amino acids: CAWVTGSGTGELFF.